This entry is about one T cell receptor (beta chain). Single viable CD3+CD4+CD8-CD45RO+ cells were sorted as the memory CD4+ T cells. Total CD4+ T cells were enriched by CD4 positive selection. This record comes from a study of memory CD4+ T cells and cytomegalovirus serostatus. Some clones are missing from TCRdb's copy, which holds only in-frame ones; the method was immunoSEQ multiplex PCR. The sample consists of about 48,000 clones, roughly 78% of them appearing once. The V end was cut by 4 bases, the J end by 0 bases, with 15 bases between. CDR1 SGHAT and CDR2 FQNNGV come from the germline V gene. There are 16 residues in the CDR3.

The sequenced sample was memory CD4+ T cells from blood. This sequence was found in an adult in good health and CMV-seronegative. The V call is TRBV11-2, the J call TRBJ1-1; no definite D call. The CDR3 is CASSSPAGFLNTEAFF. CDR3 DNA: TGTGCCAGCAGCTCCCCGGCGGGTTTCTTGAACACTGAAGCTTTCTTT.